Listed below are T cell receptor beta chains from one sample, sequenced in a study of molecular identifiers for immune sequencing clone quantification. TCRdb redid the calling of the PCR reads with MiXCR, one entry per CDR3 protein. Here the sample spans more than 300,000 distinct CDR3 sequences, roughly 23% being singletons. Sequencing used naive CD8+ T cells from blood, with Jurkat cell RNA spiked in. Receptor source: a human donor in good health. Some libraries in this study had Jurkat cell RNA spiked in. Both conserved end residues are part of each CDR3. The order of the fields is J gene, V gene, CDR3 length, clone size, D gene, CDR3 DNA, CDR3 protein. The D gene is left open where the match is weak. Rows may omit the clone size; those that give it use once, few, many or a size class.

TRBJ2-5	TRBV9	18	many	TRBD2	TGTGCCAGCAGCGCCGGACTAGCGGACAAAGATGTCCAAGAGACCCAGTACTTC	CASSAGLADKDVQETQYF
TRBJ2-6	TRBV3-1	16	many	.	TGTGCCAGCCAACAGTCTGCTTTCGGTGGGGCCAACGTCCTGACTTTC	CASQQSAFGGANVLTF
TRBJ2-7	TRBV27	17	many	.	TGTGCCAGCAGTCTCTGGCCCCCCCCGGGACAAGCCTACGAGCAGTACTTC	CASSLWPPPGQAYEQYF
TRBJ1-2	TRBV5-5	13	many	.	TGTGCCAGCAGCTTGGCCGAGGCGCAGGGCTACACCTTC	CASSLAEAQGYTF
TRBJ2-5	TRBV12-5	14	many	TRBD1	TGTGCTAGTGGTTTCGGGACAGTTCAAGAGACCCAGTACTTC	CASGFGTVQETQYF
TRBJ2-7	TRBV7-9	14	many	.	TGTGCCAGCAGCTTAGCGCTGACAGGCTACGAGCAGTACTTC	CASSLALTGYEQYF
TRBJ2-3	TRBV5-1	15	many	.	TGCGCCAGCAGCTTTACAACCGGGAGCACAGATACGCAGTATTTT	CASSFTTGSTDTQYF
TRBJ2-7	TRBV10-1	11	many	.	TGCGCCAGCGGCGACTGGAACGAGCAGTACTTC	CASGDWNEQYF
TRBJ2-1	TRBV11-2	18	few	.	TGTGCCAGCAGCCCCCAATACTACGGACGGTCGGCGGCGAATGAGCAGTTCTTC	CASSPQYYGRSAANEQFF
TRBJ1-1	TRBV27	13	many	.	TGTGCCAGCAGTTTATCGATTTCCACTGAAGCTTTCTTT	CASSLSISTEAFF
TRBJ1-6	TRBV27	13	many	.	TGTGCCAGCAGTTTGAAGTATAATTCACCCCTCCACTTT	CASSLKYNSPLHF
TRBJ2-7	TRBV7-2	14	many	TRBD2	TGTGCCAGCAGCTTAGGGCGGGGGGCCTACGAGCAGTACTTC	CASSLGRGAYEQYF
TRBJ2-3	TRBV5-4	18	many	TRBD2	TGTGCCAGCAGCTGGCTCTTGACTAGCGGGGGCCGCACAGATACGCAGTATTTT	CASSWLLTSGGRTDTQYF
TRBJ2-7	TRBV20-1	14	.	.	TGCAGTGCTAGAGGCAGGGTGGGTCTCTACGAGCAGTACTTC	CSARGRVGLYEQYF
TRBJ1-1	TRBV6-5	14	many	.	TGTGCCAGCAGTCCGGGTCTAGGGTGGACTGAAGCTTTCTTT	CASSPGLGWTEAFF
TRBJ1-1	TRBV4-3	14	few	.	TGCGCCAGCAGCCAATCCGGGGCCTACACTGAAGCTTTCTTT	CASSQSGAYTEAFF
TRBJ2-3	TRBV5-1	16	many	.	TGCGCCAGCAGCTTGAGTTCGGGGTCCAGCACAGATACGCAGTATTTT	CASSLSSGSSTDTQYF